A single sample gave rise to the 5 T cell receptor beta chains below, sequenced in a study of OX40 agonist ivuxolimab in advanced cancers. TCRdb's copy holds only in-frame clones and misses some; the assay was immunoSEQ multiplex PCR. The profile shows tens of thousands of clones, more than 85% of them singletons. The sequencing here drew on CD4+ or CD8+ T cells sorted from blood, taken in a trial of the OX40 agonist ivuxolimab. Source of these receptors: an adult with an advanced solid tumor such as melanoma, head and neck, liver or kidney cancer.

The chain combines TRBV18 with TRBJ1-1; D uncertain. CDR1 KGHSH and CDR2 LQKENI come from the germline V gene. CDR3 length: 14 residues. Trimming left V 1 base short and J 3 bases short, with 9 bases between. The CDR3 DNA reads TGTGCCAGCTCACCACAGGGTTCCGACACTGAAGCTTTCTTT. Translation gives CASSPQGSDTEAFF.

This chain joins TRBV2 and TRBJ2-1; D might be TRBD1 or TRBD2, each matching 5 bases. The germline V gene encodes CDR1 SNHLY and CDR2 FYNNEI. The CDR3 has 14 residues. Trimming left V 6 bases short and J 10 bases short, with 19 bases between. CDR3 in amino acids: CASRGEGLAVEQFF. CDR3 bases: TGTGCCAGCAGGGGCGAGGGGCTAGCTGTCGAGCAGTTCTTC.

The chain uses TRBV11-2 and TRBJ2-7, with D perhaps assigned TRBD1 or TRBD2 (7 bases each). Trimming pared 5 bases from V and 3 bases from J, leaving 14 bases between. The CDR3 consists of 14 residues. Germline CDR1 reads SGHAT; CDR2 reads FQNNGV. The DNA for the CDR3 is TGTGCCAGCAGCCCAGGGGGGGAGTTCTACGAGCAGTACTTC. Protein product: CASSPGGEFYEQYF.

V gene TRBV19 combines with J gene TRBJ2-5; 7 nucleotides agree with TRBD1. V lost 5 bases to trimming and J lost 1 base; unmatched junction nucleotides: 7. CDR1 and CDR2 from the germline V gene are LNHDA and SQIVND (reference sequence). This CDR3 region has 15 residues. The DNA for the CDR3 is TGTGCCAGTAGTCCCACGACAGGGAGCCAAGAGACCCAGTACTTC. This encodes CASSPTTGSQETQYF.

V usage is TRBV15 and J usage is TRBJ1-1, with D possibly matching TRBD1 (5 bases). Germline V gene lookup returns CDR1 LNHNV and CDR2 YYDKDF (reference sequence). With 0 bases removed from V and 0 bases from J, the gap between germline ends came to 17 bases. This CDR3 region has 18 residues. CDR3 region: CATSRDLTETFMNTEAFF. Written as DNA, the CDR3 is TGTGCCACCAGCAGAGATCTGACAGAGACTTTTATGAACACTGAAGCTTTCTTT. Drawing the rest from reference TRBV15 and TRBJ1-1, the complete variable domain is DAMVIQNPRYQVTQFGKPVTLSCSQTLNHNVMYWYQQKSSQAPKLLFHYYDKDFNNEADTPDNFQSRRPNTSFCFLDIRSPGLGDTAMYLCATSRDLTETFMNTEAFFGQGTRLTVV.